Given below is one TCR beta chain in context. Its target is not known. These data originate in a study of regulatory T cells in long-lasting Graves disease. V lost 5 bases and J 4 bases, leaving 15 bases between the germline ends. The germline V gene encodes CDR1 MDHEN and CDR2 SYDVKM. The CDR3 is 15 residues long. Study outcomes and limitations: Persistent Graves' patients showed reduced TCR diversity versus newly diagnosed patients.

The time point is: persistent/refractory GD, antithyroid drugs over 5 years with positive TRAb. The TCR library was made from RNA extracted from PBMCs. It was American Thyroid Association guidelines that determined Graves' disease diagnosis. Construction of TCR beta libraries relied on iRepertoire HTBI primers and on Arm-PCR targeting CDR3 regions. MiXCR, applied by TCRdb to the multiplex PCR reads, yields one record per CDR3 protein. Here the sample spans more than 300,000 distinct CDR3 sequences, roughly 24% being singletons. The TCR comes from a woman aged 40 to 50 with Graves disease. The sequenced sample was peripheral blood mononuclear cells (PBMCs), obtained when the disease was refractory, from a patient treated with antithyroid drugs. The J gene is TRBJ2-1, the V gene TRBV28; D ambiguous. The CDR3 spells CASSPRTYAYNEQFF. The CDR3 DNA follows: TGTGCCAGCAGTCCACGGACGTACGCATACAATGAGCAGTTCTTC.